Presented here are 3 T cell receptor beta chains from one specimen sequenced in a study of beta chain features in type 1 diabetes. The whole isolated RNA underwent reverse transcription, so sequencing captured expressed TCRB transcripts. TCRdb's table, derived via immunoSEQ multiplex PCR, lists solely in-frame clones and lacks some. The repertoire includes some 370,000 clones, 9.5% to 10% of them detected once, and less than 0.65% sits in the top ten. Overall study findings and caveats: All four CD4+ subsets from Type 1 diabetes patients carried moderately but significantly shorter TCRB CDR3s.

For these receptors, no antigen is known. The sample taken for sequencing was central memory CD4+ T cells from blood. Source of these receptors: a man aged 25 to 40 with type 1 diabetes.

In this sample, this clone turned up a few times. This chain connects TRBV2 to TRBJ1-2, with 9 bases that match TRBD1. The V segment lost 6 bases and the J segment 6 bases; nucleotides outside the gene matches: 5. CDR3 length: 13 amino acids. The V gene's germline CDR1 is SNHLY and CDR2 FYNNEI. CDR3 nucleotides: TGTGCCAGCAGACAGGGGGCTAGCCATGGCTACACCTTC. Amino acids: CASRQGASHGYTF.

The chain has TRBV5-6 and TRBJ1-1; D not resolved. The CDR3 loop spans 15 amino acids. The germline V gene has CDR1 SGHDT and CDR2 YYEEEE. Trimming stripped 4 bases from V and 0 bases from J, with 13 bases between. CDR3 sequence (DNA): TGTGCCAGCAGCCCTAACCTCGAGGTGAACACTGAAGCTTTCTTT. Residues: CASSPNLEVNTEAFF.

The V and J genes are TRBV27 and TRBJ2-5, with TRBD1 as a possible D gene (5 bases). Near its end, the DNA agrees better with TRBJ2-7, so the J call may be wrong. The germline V gene encodes CDR1 MNHEY and CDR2 SMNVEV (reference sequence). The length of the CDR3 is 13 residues. This chain's CDR3 is CASSWQGNYEQYF. CDR3 DNA sequence: TGTGCCAGCAGTTGGCAGGGAAACTACGAGCAGTACTTC.